One T cell receptor (beta chain) is described in this entry. Its antigen is not identified. The TRB cDNA libraries were prepared by 5' RACE with UMI labels. From its re-call of the 5' RACE reads, TCRdb lists each CDR3 protein once, without DNA. With just under 90,000 distinct CDR3 sequences in the sample, the ten largest clones hold around 0.82%. The data derive from a study of CXCR3-negative and CXCR3-positive naive CD8 T cells. Study-wide results and caveats: Compared with CXCR3-negative naive cells, CXCR3-positive naive cells showed more hydrophobic TRB CDR3s. Naive subsets showed comparable surface CD5, and TCR interaction strength was also inferred from TRB CDR3 physicochemistry.

There are 16 residues in the CDR3. Naive CD8+ T cells carried a CD45RO-CCR7+CD27+CD95- phenotype. This TCR came from a human donor in good health. Some clones in this sample may be carry-over from other donors' samples. V gene TRBV12-3 or TRBV12-4 combines with J gene TRBJ2-3; without DNA, the TCRdb call of TRBD1 cannot be checked. Sample: naive CXCR3+ CD8+ T cells from blood. This sample's subset: CD45RO-CCR7+CD27+CD95- naive CD8+ T cells expressing CXCR3 (TNR3+). CDR3: CASSVRDTLNTDTQYF.